This paragraph reports one T cell receptor beta chain. Its antigen is still unknown. Amplification used 60 Vbeta primers and 13 Jbeta primers. Method: immunoSEQ multiplex PCR; TCRdb's copy keeps in-frame clones and lacks some. The data contain 150,000 to 200,000 clones, about 80% of them seen just once; the ten biggest clones take up about a tenth. This entry is derived from a study of cytomegalovirus exposure and HLA in healthy donors. Study-wide points: Immune exposure information available was restricted to CMV serostatus. An assumption of roughly uniform sequencing depth across donors underlay the presence/absence analyses. Rarity marked most TCR sequences, yet some public TCRs occurred in many donors.

This clonotype was sampled from a man aged 18 to 30 in good health and CMV-seropositive. The source material was PBMCs.

The CDR3 DNA follows: TGTGCCAGCAGTTCGAGGACAGATCTAGCCAAAAACATTCAGTACTTC. Protein: CASSSRTDLAKNIQYF. V is TRBV6-6 and J is TRBJ2-4; a possible D gene is TRBD1 (6 bases). The germline CDR1 and CDR2 sequences are MNHNY and SVGAGI (reference sequence). Deletions cut 4 bases from V and 0 bases from J, with 13 bases between. The CDR3 sequence is 16 residues long.